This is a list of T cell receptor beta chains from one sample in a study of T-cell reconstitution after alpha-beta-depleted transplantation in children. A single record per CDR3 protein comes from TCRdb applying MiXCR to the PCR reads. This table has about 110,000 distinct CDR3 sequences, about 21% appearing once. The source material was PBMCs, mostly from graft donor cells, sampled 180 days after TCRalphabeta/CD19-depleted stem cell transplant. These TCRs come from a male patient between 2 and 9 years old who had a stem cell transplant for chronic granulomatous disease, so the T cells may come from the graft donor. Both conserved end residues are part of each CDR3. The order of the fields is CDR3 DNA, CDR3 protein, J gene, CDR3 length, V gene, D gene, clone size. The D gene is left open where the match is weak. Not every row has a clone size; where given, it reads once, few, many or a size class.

DNA: TGCAGCCCTATTGGGGGACAGGGTCCCTACGAGCAGTACTTC
CDR3: CSPIGGQGPYEQYF
J: TRBJ2-7
length: 14
V: TRBV29-1
D: TRBD1
size: many

DNA: TGTGCCATCAGTGAGTCAGAAGGGGCCTACAATGAGCAGTTCTTC
CDR3: CAISESEGAYNEQFF
J: TRBJ2-1
length: 15
V: TRBV10-3
D: NA
size: NA

DNA: TGCGCCAGCAGCTTGGAGGGTAGCAATCAGCCCCAGCATTTT
CDR3: CASSLEGSNQPQHF
J: TRBJ1-5
length: 14
V: TRBV5-1
D: NA
size: few

DNA: TGTGCCAGCAGCCACCCCGACTCCTACGAGCAGTACTTC
CDR3: CASSHPDSYEQYF
J: TRBJ2-7
length: 13
V: TRBV3-1
D: NA
size: NA

DNA: TGTGCCAGCAGCTTCTCGGAGAGTGGGAATGAGCAGTTCTTC
CDR3: CASSFSESGNEQFF
J: TRBJ2-1
length: 14
V: TRBV7-6
D: NA
size: few

DNA: TGCAGCGTTTCCCTAGCGCTTAAGGAGACCCAGTACTTC
CDR3: CSVSLALKETQYF
J: TRBJ2-5
length: 13
V: TRBV29-1
D: NA
size: many

DNA: TGCAGCGTTGGGACAGGGAGAGGCAATGAGCAGTTCTTC
CDR3: CSVGTGRGNEQFF
J: TRBJ2-1
length: 13
V: TRBV29-1
D: TRBD1
size: few

DNA: TGCAGTGCTAGAGATGACAGCAATAACTATGGCTACACCTTC
CDR3: CSARDDSNNYGYTF
J: TRBJ1-2
length: 14
V: TRBV20-1
D: NA
size: medium-sized

DNA: TGTGCCACCAGCAGAGAACAGGGTATGAGTTACGAGCAGTACTTC
CDR3: CATSREQGMSYEQYF
J: TRBJ2-7
length: 15
V: TRBV15
D: NA
size: NA

DNA: TGTGCCATCAGTACACAGGGAATTAGCACAGATACGCAGTATTTT
CDR3: CAISTQGISTDTQYF
J: TRBJ2-3
length: 15
V: TRBV10-3
D: NA
size: few

DNA: TGCAGTGGAGCGGGAGGCACAGATACGCAGTATTTT
CDR3: CSGAGGTDTQYF
J: TRBJ2-3
length: 12
V: TRBV20-1
D: TRBD2
size: many

DNA: TGTGCCAGCAGTTACTCTGGCCTAGAGACCCAGTACTTC
CDR3: CASSYSGLETQYF
J: TRBJ2-5
length: 13
V: TRBV6-2/TRBV6-3
D: NA
size: NA

DNA: TGCAGCGCAATGCCGGGAAACAATGAAAAACTGTTTTTT
CDR3: CSAMPGNNEKLFF
J: TRBJ1-4
length: 13
V: TRBV29-1
D: NA
size: few

DNA: TGTGCCAGCAGCGGCTTAAGCTCCTACAATGAGCAGTTCTTC
CDR3: CASSGLSSYNEQFF
J: TRBJ2-1
length: 14
V: TRBV9
D: NA
size: few

DNA: TGCAGTGCTTCCCGGACTAGCGGGGGGGCCGTGGATGAGCAGTTCTTC
CDR3: CSASRTSGGAVDEQFF
J: TRBJ2-1
length: 16
V: TRBV20-1
D: TRBD2
size: many

DNA: TGCAGCGCGAAGGGACAGGGGGCATACGAGCAGTACTTC
CDR3: CSAKGQGAYEQYF
J: TRBJ2-7
length: 13
V: TRBV29-1
D: TRBD1
size: few

DNA: TGCAGTGCTAGAGAAGTAGGGACAGGGAATGAAAAACTGTTTTTT
CDR3: CSAREVGTGNEKLFF
J: TRBJ1-4
length: 15
V: TRBV20-1
D: TRBD1
size: NA

DNA: TGCAGTGCTAGAGATTGGAGTACCCCCGAGCAGTACTTC
CDR3: CSARDWSTPEQYF
J: TRBJ2-7
length: 13
V: TRBV20-1
D: NA
size: many

DNA: TGTGCCAGCAGCTTACAACCGGGCTCCTACAATGAGCAGTTCTTC
CDR3: CASSLQPGSYNEQFF
J: TRBJ2-1
length: 15
V: TRBV7-8
D: NA
size: many

DNA: TGTGCCAGCAGCTCCCGGGGTCGGTGGTCCTACGAGCAGTACTTC
CDR3: CASSSRGRWSYEQYF
J: TRBJ2-7
length: 15
V: TRBV7-9
D: NA
size: few

DNA: TGCAGTGCCAAAGGATTTGGCACAGATACGCAGTATTTT
CDR3: CSAKGFGTDTQYF
J: TRBJ2-3
length: 13
V: TRBV20-1
D: NA
size: few

DNA: TGCAGTGCTAGAGATCCTGGGACTAGCTCTTGGGCCCAACAAGAGACCCAGTACTTC
CDR3: CSARDPGTSSWAQQETQYF
J: TRBJ2-5
length: 19
V: TRBV20-1
D: TRBD2
size: few

DNA: TGTGCCAGCAGAAAACTAGCGGGGGGGTCGATAACCGGGGAGCTGTTTTTT
CDR3: CASRKLAGGSITGELFF
J: TRBJ2-2
length: 17
V: TRBV6-1
D: TRBD2
size: NA

DNA: TGCAGCGTTGAGGGGTGGGACCGATACGAGCAGTACTTC
CDR3: CSVEGWDRYEQYF
J: TRBJ2-7
length: 13
V: TRBV29-1
D: NA
size: NA

DNA: TGTGCCAGCAGGGACAGCACAATCACCGGGGAGCTGTTTTTT
CDR3: CASRDSTITGELFF
J: TRBJ2-2
length: 14
V: TRBV6-1
D: NA
size: NA

DNA: TGTGCCAGCAGCGTAGCGGCGGGAGGGCAAACCGGGGAGCTGTTTTTT
CDR3: CASSVAAGGQTGELFF
J: TRBJ2-2
length: 16
V: TRBV9
D: TRBD2
size: once

DNA: TGTGCCAGCAGCTTCAGGTCATTGGGAAACACCGGGGAGCTGTTTTTT
CDR3: CASSFRSLGNTGELFF
J: TRBJ2-2
length: 16
V: TRBV5-6
D: NA
size: few

DNA: TGTGCCAGCAGTTTTTGGGCGGGACTAGCGGGAGGTAATGAGCAGTTCTTC
CDR3: CASSFWAGLAGGNEQFF
J: TRBJ2-1
length: 17
V: TRBV6-5
D: TRBD2
size: NA

DNA: TGCAGCGTTTCAATAACCGGGACAGGGGTTGCCTACGAGCAGTACTTC
CDR3: CSVSITGTGVAYEQYF
J: TRBJ2-7
length: 16
V: TRBV29-1
D: TRBD1
size: many